These 5 T cell receptor beta chains originate from one sample sequenced in a study of technical replicates of blood from a few donors. Produced via immunoSEQ multiplex PCR; TCRdb's table is partial and in-frame only. Of about 100,000 clones listed, 90% to 97% are singletons. Input material: T cells isolated from PBMCs. The receptor source for this set is a human donor in good health.

This chain joins TRBV2 and TRBJ2-1; D call uncertain. This CDR3 has 13 amino acids. Germline CDR1 and CDR2: SNHLY and FYNNEI. Trimming left V 4 bases short and J 1 base short, with 5 bases between. The chain's CDR3 is CASSVLSYNEQFF. The CDR3 DNA sequence: TGTGCCAGCAGTGTTCTGTCCTACAATGAGCAGTTCTTC.

V usage is TRBV7-2 and J usage is TRBJ2-7; 11 bases align to TRBD1. Germline assignment: CDR1 SGHTA and CDR2 FQGNSA. This CDR3 spans 15 amino acids. V was pared by 3 bases and J by 0 bases, with 1 base of the junction left unmatched. In DNA, the CDR3 is TGTGCCAGCAGCTTTGGGACAGGGGGCTCCTACGAGCAGTACTTC. It encodes CASSFGTGGSYEQYF.

This clone has just a few counts. This sequence joins TRBV4-1 and TRBJ2-6; 8 nucleotides line up with TRBD2. Looked up from germline, CDR1 is MGHRA and CDR2 is YSYEKL. V shed 4 bases and J 3 bases; nucleotides not matched to a gene: 11. The CDR3 consists of 18 residues. DNA of the CDR3: TGCGCCAGCAGCCCAAAACCCGGGACTAGTCGTGGGGCCAACGTCCTGACTTTC. Translated, it gives CASSPKPGTSRGANVLTF.

The chain recombines TRBV9 with TRBJ2-3; TRBD2 matches 8 bases. From germline, CDR1 is SGDLS and CDR2 YYNGEE. V trimming: 4 bases; J trimming: 4 bases; junction bases outside the gene matches: 8. This CDR3 contains 15 residues. The DNA for the CDR3 is TGTGCCAGCAGCCCCCGGACTAGCCTCCCAGATACGCAGTATTTT. Protein product: CASSPRTSLPDTQYF.

J is TRBJ1-4 and V is TRBV6-5; 8 bases match TRBD1. The CDR3 totals 14 residues. In germline, CDR1 is MNHEY, CDR2 SVGAGI. The junction had 6 bases not matched to a gene; V was cut back by 4 bases and J by 8 bases. Written as DNA, the CDR3 is TGTGCCAGCAGTTTCAGGGGGCGAGGCGAAAAACTGTTTTTT. Translated: CASSFRGRGEKLFF.